Reported below is one T cell receptor beta chain. The antigen is undetermined. An end of the junction differs from the germline gene, which may be a read error. TCR beta CDR3 regions were amplified from RNA. The HTBI primer set served for first-round RT-PCR of the TCR CDR3. TCRdb re-called the multiplex PCR reads through MiXCR, storing one row per CDR3 protein. The data hold 540,000 or so distinct CDR3 sequences, with roughly 50% observed a single time. This record comes from a study of T cells in Graves' hyperthyroidism and ophthalmopathy. Study results and limitations: The model predicted ophthalmopathy a median about 6.6 months before onset. Most expanded thyroid clonotypes above 0.001 recurred in blood.

Criteria for exclusion of patients were uncontrolled infection, other autoimmune disease, pregnancy or lactation. Diagnoses were made from clinical symptoms, serum measures (thyroxine and TRAb), thyroid ultrasound and orbital computed tomography. Germline CDR1 and CDR2: SGHVS and FQNEAQ. The CDR3 has 13 amino acids. The receptor was derived from an adult woman with Graves' disease, either hyperthyroidism or ophthalmopathy (not recorded which). The sequenced sample was peripheral blood or thyroid tissue (not recorded which). This sequence joins TRBV7-8 and TRBJ2-5; no firm D call. CDR3 DNA sequence: TGTGCCAGCAGCCCCAAACTTCCAGAGACCCGGTACTTC. This codes for CASSPKLPETRYF.